This TCR beta chain was sequenced in a study of graft-versus-host responses after intestinal transplantation. Study observations and caveats: GvH clonotypes were identified within recipient marrow, with a subset emerging first in ileum or blood.

A remark on this clone: Its matching antigen is unknown.

Profiling relied on immunoSEQ multiplex PCR, and the TCRdb table lists in-frame clones only, not all of them. The sample yields about 40,000 clones, about 90% seen once. V was trimmed by 2 bases and J by 3 bases, leaving 7 bases between them. Germline V lookup: CDR1 SGHAT, CDR2 FQDESV (reference sequence). The CDR3 covers 13 residues. This sequence originates from a human patient who received an intestinal transplant, so some T cells may come from the graft donor. V and J are TRBV11-1 and TRBJ1-2; D perhaps matches TRBD1 (6 bases). Here the sequenced sample was PBMCs, taken around 320 days after intestinal transplant. CDR3 amino acids: CASSLNRDYGYTF. CDR3 nucleotides: TGTGCCAGCAGCTTAAACAGGGACTATGGCTACACCTTC.